Below, 9 T cell receptor beta chains from the same sample are listed, as sequenced in a study of CD8+ T cells in alopecia areata. Once RNA had been extracted, it was reverse transcribed into cDNA to act as the sequencing template. Sequencing was performed with immunoSEQ multiplex PCR; in TCRdb, only in-frame clones are kept and a portion is missing. The sample has around 290,000 clones, about 62% seen once. Treatment reported: oral pan-JAK inhibitor, 5-10 mg twice daily. The sample here was CD4+ T cells sorted from blood, taken at week 24, from a patient treated with tofacitinib. Every receptor here comes from a human donor with alopecia areata.

V is TRBV7-8 and J is TRBJ2-6; D gene uncertain. Deletions cut 6 bases from V and 0 bases from J, with 6 bases between. The germline gives CDR1 SGHVS, CDR2 FQNEAQ. The CDR3 contains 14 residues. The CDR3 DNA follows: TGTGCCAGCAGTTACATCTCTGGGGCCAACGTCCTGACTTTC. Its protein is CASSYISGANVLTF.

The CDR3 reads CSVLTGTYEQYF. The CDR3 bases are TGCAGCGTTCTGACGGGTACCTACGAGCAGTACTTC. The rearrangement joins TRBV29-1 to TRBJ2-7; the D is unclear. The CDR3 is 12 amino acids. Between the trimmed V and J ends, which lost 5 bases and 2 bases, there was a span of 10 bases. Germline CDR1 SQVTM, CDR2 ANQGSEA.

The chain couples TRBV30 to TRBJ1-2; 7 nucleotides line up with TRBD1. CDR1 is GTSNPN, CDR2 SVGIG, per germline (reference sequence). V lost 8 bases to trimming and J lost 9 bases; unmatched junction nucleotides: 15. The CDR3 has 13 amino acids. The CDR3 region is CAGERDSDFSYTF. CDR3 DNA sequence: TGTGCCGGGGAACGGGACAGCGATTTCAGCTACACCTTC.

The gene calls are TRBV18 and TRBJ1-5; D unresolved. Germline CDR1 is KGHSH and CDR2 is LQKENI. V dropped 3 bases and J dropped 2 bases, with 8 bases sitting between them. CDR3 size: 14 residues. The CDR3 region is CASSPQGRNQPQHF. CDR3 in DNA: TGTGCCAGCTCACCTCAAGGTCGCAATCAGCCCCAGCATTTT. Based on the CDR3 plus reference TRBV18 and TRBJ1-5, the full variable domain is NAGVMQNPRHLVRRRGQEARLRCSPMKGHSHVYWYRQLPEEGLKFMVYLQKENIIDESGMPKERFSAEFPKEGPSILRIQQVVRGDSAAYFCASSPQGRNQPQHFGDGTRLSIL.

The chain uses TRBV5-6 and TRBJ2-5; TRBD2 might be the D (6 bases). CDR1 SGHDT and CDR2 YYEEEE come from the germline V gene. This CDR3 is 14 amino acids long. The V end was cut by 5 bases, the J end by 0 bases, with 11 bases between. CDR3 residues: CASRTGGNQETQYF. CDR3 DNA: TGTGCCAGCAGAACCGGGGGTAACCAAGAGACCCAGTACTTC.

This rearrangement joins TRBV30 to TRBJ1-6, with TRBD1 as a possible D gene (6 bases). Trimming removed 1 base at V and 9 bases at J, with 28 bases between. Germline lookup yields CDR1 GTSNPN and CDR2 SVGIG (reference sequence). The CDR3 has 19 residues. The CDR3 coding sequence is TGTGCCTGGAGTGACCAGGACAGCGGGACCCTTGGCAGACCTTCACCCCTCCACTTT. This encodes CAWSDQDSGTLGRPSPLHF.

The rearrangement joins TRBV4-1 to TRBJ1-1; D unresolved. V dropped 5 bases and J dropped 11 bases, with 18 bases sitting between them. CDR1 MGHRA and CDR2 YSYEKL come from the germline V gene. This CDR3 region has 13 residues. CDR3 DNA: TGCGCCAGCAGCTCTCCGGCGCAAGCGAAGGCTTTCTTT. Protein product: CASSSPAQAKAFF.

This sequence joins TRBV5-4 and TRBJ2-3, with 8 bases aligning to TRBD2. The CDR3 is 15 amino acids. After removal of 6 bases from V and 2 bases from J, the junction contained 8 bases not matched to a gene. CDR1 is SGHNT and CDR2 is YYREEE in the germline V gene (reference sequence). In DNA form, the CDR3 reads TGTGCCAGCACAAAGCGGGGGCCCTTCACAGATACGCAGTATTTT. It is translated as CASTKRGPFTDTQYF.

This clone has only a few counts. The V and J genes are TRBV27 and TRBJ2-7, with 7 positions matching TRBD1. The V gene end was trimmed by 5 bases and the J gene end by 11 bases; junction bases not matched to a gene: 6. This CDR3 is 11 amino acids long. Germline V gives CDR1 MNHEY, CDR2 SMNVEV (reference sequence). In DNA, the CDR3 is TGTGCCAGCAGTCTCCGGGACAGAGAGTACTTC. It yields the protein CASSLRDREYF.